Listed here is a single TCR beta chain. The sample belongs to a study of blood T cell repertoires in COVID-19. Profiling relied on immunoSEQ multiplex PCR, and the TCRdb table lists in-frame clones only, not all of them. There are approximately 200,000 clones in the sample; about 87% occur only once, and roughly 2.5% lies in the top ten. V gave up 7 bases and J gave up 2 bases; unmatched junction bases: 4. This CDR3 region has 13 residues. Germline CDR1 MDHEN, CDR2 SYDVKM. This receptor was identified in a man younger than 40 with COVID-19, enrolled during active disease. The gene calls are TRBV28 and TRBJ1-2; TRBD1 aligns across 7 bases. The sequencing sample was made of peripheral blood. CDR3 DNA sequence: TGTGCCAGCACCCTGACAGGGAACTATGGCTACACCTTC. Residues: CASTLTGNYGYTF.